This TCR beta chain was retrieved from a study of neoadjuvant anti-PD-1 for oral cavity cancer. Study at large: Around day 43, patients without progression received a fourth nivolumab dose before surgery.

With respect to this clone: Its matching antigen is unknown.

Whole-study findings and limits: After neoadjuvant nivolumab, PBMC T cell clonality was significantly higher in non-responders than responders.

TCRdb's copy holds only in-frame clones and misses some; the assay was immunoSEQ multiplex PCR. The table records roughly 10,000 clones, around 68% of them present only once. V was cut by 0 bases and J by 3 bases, with 5 bases left in between. Germline V gene sequence: CDR1 SEHNR, CDR2 FQNEAQ (reference sequence). This CDR3 has 13 amino acids. Noted time point: after neoadjuvant nivolumab, at surgical resection. Sequenced here: PBMCs, sampled after nivolumab (anti-PD-1) treatment. V is TRBV7-9 and J is TRBJ1-1; possible D gene TRBD1, 5 bases. The clonotype was recovered from a person between 40 and 79 years old with oral cavity squamous cell carcinoma. The CDR3 coding sequence is TGTGCCAGCAGCTTAGCGGGGGACACTGAAGCTTTCTTT. The encoded protein is CASSLAGDTEAFF.